The 32 T cell receptor beta chains reported below all come from one sample, sequenced in a study of CD8 T cells in ankylosing spondylitis. TCRdb itself ran the 5' RACE reads through MiXCR, one entry per CDR3 protein. The table shows roughly 97,000 distinct CDR3 sequences, with about 8.3% occurring only once. Input material: blood, either unsorted or a sorted T cell fraction (not recorded which). The origin of the receptors is a male donor with ankylosing spondylitis or in good health (not recorded which).

This clonotype was observed many times. This rearrangement joins TRBV5-1 to TRBJ1-2; unclear D gene. The CDR3 contains 14 residues. V lost 3 bases to trimming and J lost 8 bases, with 17 bases between them. Looked up from germline, CDR1 is SGHRS and CDR2 is YFSETQ. The CDR3 is CASSSVSTSRGYTF. The CDR3 coding sequence is TGCGCCAGCAGCTCCGTTTCCACCTCCAGGGGCTACACCTTC.

This clonotype was counted many times. This chain joins TRBV9 and TRBJ2-7; no reliable D call. Trimming cost V 2 bases and J 1 base, with 7 bases left between them. Germline lookup yields CDR1 SGDLS and CDR2 YYNGEE. CDR3 size: 13 residues. This CDR3 is CASSVAPSYEQYF. For the CDR3, the DNA is TGTGCCAGCAGCGTGGCTCCTTCCTACGAGCAGTACTTC.

This clonotype was seen repeatedly, ten times or more. The CDR3 bases are TGCAGTGCAAGGACGGTTGGCACTGAAGCTTTCTTT. Translation: CSARTVGTEAFF. The chain has TRBV20-1 and TRBJ1-1; D is uncertain. The CDR3 covers 12 residues. Germline V gene sequence: CDR1 DFQATT, CDR2 SNEGSKA (reference sequence). With 6 bases removed from V and 4 bases from J, the gap between germline ends came to 12 bases.

Note on this clonotype: Sequence at one end of the junction differs from germline and may be a read error. This chain joins TRBV7-2 and TRBJ1-5; no clear D gene. Germline V gives CDR1 SGHTA, CDR2 FQGNSA. The length of the CDR3 is 13 residues. The CDR3 reads CVSSFSSNQPQHF. The CDR3 DNA is TGTGTCAGCAGCTTCAGTAGCAATCAGCCCCAGCATTTT. The whole variable domain, filled in from reference TRBV7-2 and TRBJ1-5, reads GAGVSQSPSNKVTEKGKDVELRCDPISGHTALYWYRQSLGQGLEFLIYFQGNSAPDKSGLPSDRFSAERTGGSVSTLTIQRTQQEDSAVYLCVSSFSSNQPQHFGDGTRLSIL.

This clonotype was observed at least ten times. An end of the junction differs from the germline gene, which may be a read error. The rearrangement links TRBV7-7 to TRBJ2-3; TRBD1 matches at 9 bases. Looked up from germline, CDR1 is SSHAT and CDR2 is FNYEAQ (reference sequence). CDR3 length: 15 amino acids. The CDR3: CASSTGTGFGDTQYF. The CDR3 DNA is TGTGCTAGCAGCACCGGGACAGGGTTTGGAGATACGCAGTATTTT.

This clonotype was seen more than once but under ten times. This sequence joins TRBV14 and TRBJ1-2, with 10 bases matching TRBD1. Per the germline V gene, CDR1 is SGHDN and CDR2 is FVKESK. The CDR3 runs 14 residues. After removal of 4 bases from V and 5 bases from J, the junction contained 4 bases not matched to a gene. In DNA, the CDR3 is TGTGCCAGCAGCCTAGGGGGACAGGGGTATGGCTACACCTTC. Translated: CASSLGGQGYGYTF.

The V call is TRBV18, the J call TRBJ2-2, with D maybe TRBD1 (6 bases). The CDR3 has 14 residues. The V end was cut by 6 bases, the J end by 0 bases, with 8 bases between. Looked up from germline, CDR1 is KGHSH and CDR2 is LQKENI. The CDR3 spells CASSGATNTGELFF. The DNA of the CDR3 is TGTGCCAGCTCGGGGGCTACGAACACCGGGGAGCTGTTTTTT. The variable domain in full, completed from reference TRBV18 and TRBJ2-2, reads NAGVMQNPRHLVRRRGQEARLRCSPMKGHSHVYWYRQLPEEGLKFMVYLQKENIIDESGMPKERFSAEFPKEGPSILRIQQVVRGDSAAYFCASSGATNTGELFFGEGSRLTVL.

This clonotype has a count of ten or more. The chain combines TRBV5-1 with TRBJ1-2, with a weak D call TRBD1 (5 bases). The V end was cut by 0 bases, the J end by 7 bases, with 19 bases between. The CDR3 contains 16 residues. The V gene's germline CDR1 is SGHRS and CDR2 YFSETQ. CDR3 DNA: TGCGCCAGCAGCTTGGCCAAGAGTCTCGAGGGGATTGGCTACACCTTC. Amino acids: CASSLAKSLEGIGYTF.

There are many counts of this clonotype. CDR3 coding DNA: TGTGCCAGCAGCTTAAGCAGGGATGGCACTGAAGCTTTCTTT. Protein product: CASSLSRDGTEAFF. The V call is TRBV11-2, the J call TRBJ1-1, with D possibly being TRBD1 (5 bases). Germline V gene data show CDR1 as SGHAT and CDR2 as FQNNGV. V gave up 2 bases and J gave up 4 bases, with 11 bases separating them. The length of the CDR3 is 14 residues. Full variable domain (remainder filled in from reference TRBV11-2 and TRBJ1-1): EAGVAQSPRYKIIEKRQSVAFWCNPISGHATLYWYQQILGQGPKLLIQFQNNGVVDDSQLPKDRFSAERLKGVDSTLKIQPAKLEDSAVYLCASSLSRDGTEAFFGQGTRLTVV.

This clonotype was detected many times. This rearrangement joins TRBV6-2 or TRBV6-3 to TRBJ2-3, with 7 positions matching TRBD1. Looked up from germline, CDR1 is MNHEY and CDR2 is SVGEGT. V lost 2 bases to trimming and J lost 5 bases; unmatched junction nucleotides: 13. The CDR3 sequence is 17 residues long. The DNA of the CDR3 is TGTGCCAGCAGTTACCCGCGAGGGACAGAATGGCAAGATACGCAGTATTTT. This gives the protein CASSYPRGTEWQDTQYF.

This clonotype was counted at least ten times. The chain has TRBV29-1 and TRBJ2-7; TRBD1 is a possible D gene (6 bases). The ends were cut back, 1 base at V and 0 bases at J, with 7 bases in the middle. The germline V gene encodes CDR1 SQVTM and CDR2 ANQGSEA. There are 13 residues in the CDR3. CDR3: CSVEADSSYEQYF. CDR3 bases: TGCAGCGTTGAAGCGGACAGCTCCTACGAGCAGTACTTC.

This clonotype was seen repeatedly, ten times or more. The chain links TRBV2 to TRBJ1-3, with no clear D. V dropped 1 base and J dropped 2 bases, with 6 bases sitting between them. CDR3 length: 14 residues. CDR1 is SNHLY and CDR2 is FYNNEI in the germline V gene. CDR3 residues: CASSEDAAGNTIYF. Here the CDR3 DNA reads TGTGCCAGCAGTGAAGACGCAGCTGGAAACACCATATATTTT. The whole variable domain, remainder taken from reference TRBV2 and TRBJ1-3, is EPEVTQTPSHQVTQMGQEVILRCVPISNHLYFYWYRQILGQKVEFLVSFYNNEISEKSEIFDDQFSVERPDGSNFTLKIRSTKLEDSAMYFCASSEDAAGNTIYFGEGSWLTVV.

This clonotype was counted at least ten times. J is TRBJ1-5 and V is TRBV29-1, with TRBD1 matching 10 bases. The CDR3 consists of 14 residues. Germline values: CDR1 SQVTM, CDR2 ANQGSEA. V was clipped by 7 bases and J by 5 bases; unmatched bases: 8. The CDR3 region has the DNA TGCAGCGCTCGGACAGGGGGAGGGTATCAGCCCCAGCATTTT. Its protein product is CSARTGGGYQPQHF.

This clonotype was picked up many times. The chain uses TRBV19 and TRBJ1-5, with 7 bases aligning to TRBD1. V was clipped by 5 bases and J by 3 bases; unmatched bases: 4. Germline V gene lookup returns CDR1 LNHDA and CDR2 SQIVND (reference sequence). This CDR3 comprises 14 residues. In DNA, the CDR3 is TGTGCCAGTAGTGTTGGGACAGACAATCAGCCCCAGCATTTT. It encodes CASSVGTDNQPQHF.

This clonotype occurred many times. The chain joins TRBV29-1 to TRBJ1-5, with a tentative D call TRBD1 (5 bases). The germline CDR1 and CDR2 sequences are SQVTM and ANQGSEA. The CDR3 loop spans 14 amino acids. V was trimmed by 6 bases and J by 5 bases, leaving 17 bases between them. This CDR3 reads CSVCMGVGDQPQHF. The CDR3 nucleotides are TGCAGCGTCTGCATGGGGGTTGGGGATCAGCCCCAGCATTTT.

At least ten counts were recorded for this clonotype. This sequence joins TRBV10-3 and TRBJ2-1, with a possible D match to TRBD1 (5 bases). V was trimmed by 5 bases and J by 6 bases, leaving 14 bases between them. The V gene's germline CDR1 is ENHRY and CDR2 SYGVKD. The CDR3 is 14 amino acids. This CDR3 reads CAISTGLMGNEQFF. CDR3 nucleotides: TGTGCCATCAGTACAGGCCTAATGGGCAATGAGCAGTTCTTC.

This clonotype was observed many times. The CDR3 nucleotides are TGTGCCAGCAGCAAACGGGACAGGGGTGACTATGGCTACACCTTC. Protein product: CASSKRDRGDYGYTF. The chain links TRBV21-1 to TRBJ1-2; no check of the table's D call, TRBD1, against the DNA was made. TRBV21-1 is shown as a pseudogene. CDR3 length equals 15 residues.

This clonotype was counted at least ten times. The rearrangement links TRBV6-2 or TRBV6-3 to TRBJ1-1; D unclear. This CDR3 is built from 14 residues. The germline CDR1 and CDR2 sequences are MNHEY and SVGEGT. The V end lost 0 bases, the J end lost 5 bases, and 10 bases lay between the germline ends. The CDR3 coding sequence is TGTGCCAGCAGTTACTCCGCAGACGGGACTGAAGCTTTCTTT. Amino acids: CASSYSADGTEAFF.

This clonotype has at least ten counts. This chain uses TRBV7-3 with TRBJ2-5; D is undetermined. The CDR3 is 13 amino acids. Germline CDR1 and CDR2: SGHTA and FQGTGA. V lost 4 bases and J 4 bases, leaving 10 bases between the germline ends. The CDR3 spells CASSSNQAETQYF. The CDR3 nucleotides read TGTGCCAGCAGCTCCAACCAGGCAGAGACCCAGTACTTC. Looking up the rest from reference TRBV7-3 and TRBJ2-5 gives the full variable domain: GAGVSQTPSNKVTEKGKYVELRCDPISGHTALYWYRQSLGQGPEFLIYFQGTGAADDSGLPNDRFFAVRPEGSVSTLKIQRTERGDSAVYLCASSSNQAETQYFGPGTRLLVL.

J is TRBJ2-2 and V is TRBV20-1; D gene uncertain. V was cut by 3 bases and J by 2 bases, with 10 bases left in between. The CDR3 contains 14 residues. CDR1 and CDR2 (germline): DFQATT, SNEGSKA (reference sequence). The CDR3 DNA follows: TGCAGTGCTAGGGCAGGCGGTAACACCGGGGAGCTGTTTTTT. This codes for CSARAGGNTGELFF.

This clonotype was recorded many times. V usage is TRBV10-3 and J usage is TRBJ1-2; no reliable D call. Trimming pared 2 bases from V and 6 bases from J, leaving 10 bases between. Germline CDR1 ENHRY, CDR2 SYGVKD. There are 13 residues in the CDR3. CDR3 region: CAISEPSTDGYTF. In DNA, the CDR3 is TGTGCCATCAGTGAGCCGAGCACCGATGGCTACACCTTC.

There are many counts of this clonotype. CDR3 DNA sequence: TGTGCCAGCAGTTTCAGGCAGGTCCCCTACGAGCAGTACTTC. Translation gives CASSFRQVPYEQYF. The chain carries TRBV12-3 or TRBV12-4 and TRBJ2-7, with D hard to call. V was shortened by 3 bases and J by 2 bases, with 11 bases between the two germline ends. This CDR3 is 14 amino acids long.

This clonotype was detected many times. The V call is TRBV20-1, the J call TRBJ2-1, with D possibly matching TRBD2 (6 bases). The V gene lost 3 bases and the J gene lost 7 bases, with 22 bases spanning the gap. The CDR3 covers 16 residues. In germline, CDR1 is DFQATT, CDR2 SNEGSKA (reference sequence). The CDR3 spells CSASGPSGLLTNEQFF. In DNA form, the CDR3 reads TGCAGTGCTAGTGGACCCTCGGGACTCCTAACGAATGAGCAGTTCTTC.

This clonotype occurred many times. The chain uses TRBV7-2 and TRBJ2-1; D unresolved. Per the germline V gene, CDR1 is SGHTA and CDR2 is FQGNSA. Trimming removed 1 base from V and 3 bases from J, with 10 bases in between. This CDR3 contains 15 residues. The CDR3 loop is CASSLDLADYNEQFF. CDR3 nucleotide sequence: TGTGCCAGCAGCTTAGATCTGGCCGACTACAATGAGCAGTTCTTC.

This clonotype was seen only a few times. The chain carries TRBV7-8 and TRBJ2-1; D is possibly TRBD2 (6 bases). This CDR3 contains 14 residues. Trimming removed 8 bases at V and 1 base at J, with 12 bases between. Germline V gene lookup returns CDR1 SGHVS and CDR2 FQNEAQ. As DNA, the CDR3 is TGTGCCAGCGCCTTTGGAGGGTCCTACAATGAGCAGTTCTTC. It specifies CASAFGGSYNEQFF.

In its sample, this clonotype was seen many times. The J gene is TRBJ1-5, the V gene TRBV7-2; no definite D call. This CDR3 has 16 residues. V lost 2 bases and J lost 6, with 17 bases in between. CDR1 is SGHTA and CDR2 is FQGNSA in the germline V gene. CDR3 sequence: CASSLLNPQAGQPQHF. The CDR3 DNA reads TGTGCCAGCAGCTTATTAAATCCGCAGGCAGGTCAGCCCCAGCATTTT.

This clonotype was seen many times. The chain has TRBV4-1 and TRBJ2-7; D uncertain. Trimming removed 0 bases from V and 2 bases from J, with 14 bases in between. Looked up from germline, CDR1 is MGHRA and CDR2 is YSYEKL. The CDR3 extends over 16 amino acids. The CDR3 nucleotides read TGCGCCAGCAGCCAAGATCGAGCCCTAAGGACCTACGAGCAGTACTTC. This gives the protein CASSQDRALRTYEQYF.

This clonotype was recorded many times. The chain employs TRBV12-3 or TRBV12-4 and TRBJ2-5; D is uncertain. This CDR3 spans 15 amino acids. The V end was cut by 2 bases, the J end by 4 bases, with 14 bases between. CDR3 bases: TGTGCCAGCAGTTTAACGGTTGGTGGAGCAGAGACCCAGTACTTC. Encoded protein: CASSLTVGGAETQYF.

This clonotype was recorded many times. The V gene is TRBV20-1, the J gene TRBJ1-5, with D maybe TRBD1 (6 bases). Germline V gene sequence: CDR1 DFQATT, CDR2 SNEGSKA (reference sequence). This CDR3 contains 15 residues. V shed 3 bases and J shed 1 base, with 13 bases lying between them. CDR3 DNA sequence: TGCAGTGCTAGGTCCGGGACAATCAGCAATCAGCCCCAGCATTTT. Its translation: CSARSGTISNQPQHF.

This clonotype was recorded many times. CDR3 sequence (DNA): TGCGCCAGCAGCTTGCTGAGCGGGTCTAGCTCCTACGAGCAGTACTTC. Translating gives CASSLLSGSSSYEQYF. The chain is built from TRBV5-1 and TRBJ2-7; a weak D match, TRBD2 (6 bases). Deletions cut 1 base from V and 0 bases from J, with 14 bases between. The CDR3 runs to 16 residues. Germline V lookup: CDR1 SGHRS, CDR2 YFSETQ. The entire variable domain, with the rest obtained from reference TRBV5-1 and TRBJ2-7, is as follows: KAGVTQTPRYLIKTRGQQVTLSCSPISGHRSVSWYQQTPGQGLQFLFEYFSETQRNKGNFPGRFSGRQFSNSRSEMNVSTLELGDSALYLCASSLLSGSSSYEQYFGPGTRLTVT.

This clonotype was counted ten times or more. The chain recombines TRBV28 with TRBJ2-2, with D possibly TRBD1 on 5 matching bases. V was shortened by 3 bases and J by 0 bases, with 11 bases between the two germline ends. Germline-derived CDR1 and CDR2 are MDHEN and SYDVKM. The CDR3 has 16 residues. CDR3 amino acids: CASSFVTATNTGELFF. In DNA, the CDR3 is TGTGCCAGCAGTTTTGTGACAGCCACGAACACCGGGGAGCTGTTTTTT.

This clonotype was recorded only once. The gene calls are TRBV12-3 or TRBV12-4 and TRBJ2-7, with D perhaps assigned TRBD1 or TRBD2 (5 bases each). This CDR3 region has 15 residues. Trimming removed 6 bases at V and 7 bases at J, with 22 bases between. DNA for the CDR3: TGTGCCAGCAGACCTCGGGACCCCCTCAATGAGGAGCAGTACTTC. The encoded protein is CASRPRDPLNEEQYF.